This T cell receptor beta chain comes out of a study of T cell responses to AZD1222 COVID-19 vaccine. Whole-study results and caveats: Nearly half of spike-specific TCRs reportedly target variant regions that are unmutated in the B.1.351 and B.1.1.7 variants. There were mostly white British donors and more females than males, and clonal diversity was possibly underestimated. Only a handful of AZD1222 recipients, six or seven in all, had baseline seropositivity.

Some clones are missing from TCRdb's copy, which holds only in-frame ones; the method was immunoSEQ multiplex PCR. The sample has around 140,000 clones; more than 90% are singletons. The V gene lost 4 bases and the J gene lost 5 bases, with 15 bases spanning the gap. The V gene's germline CDR1 is SGHRS and CDR2 YFSETQ. The CDR3 loop spans 14 amino acids. Concerning this clone: The antigen remains unidentified.

This TCR derives from an adult who received the AZD1222 COVID-19 vaccine. The chain combines TRBV5-1 with TRBJ1-1; a weak D match, TRBD1 (5 bases). The material sequenced was peripheral blood, taken 28 days after the second AZD1222 dose. CDR3 residues: CASSLSEGRTEAFF. The CDR3, as DNA: TGCGCCAGCAGCCTCTCAGAGGGGCGGACTGAAGCTTTCTTT.